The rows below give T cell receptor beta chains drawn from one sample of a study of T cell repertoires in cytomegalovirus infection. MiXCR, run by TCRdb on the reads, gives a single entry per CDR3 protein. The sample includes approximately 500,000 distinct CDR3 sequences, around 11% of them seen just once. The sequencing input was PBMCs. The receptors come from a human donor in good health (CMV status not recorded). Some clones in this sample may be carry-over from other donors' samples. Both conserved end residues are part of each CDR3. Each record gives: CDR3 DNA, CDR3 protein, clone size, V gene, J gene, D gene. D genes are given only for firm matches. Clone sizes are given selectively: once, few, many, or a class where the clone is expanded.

CDR3 DNA: TGTGCCAGCAGTGAGCAGGGATACAATGAGCAGTTCTTC
CDR3 protein: CASSEQGYNEQFF
clone size: many
V gene: TRBV6-1
J gene: TRBJ2-1
D gene: .

CDR3 DNA: TGTGCCAGCAGCCCCATAGCGGGGGGGGCCTACGAGCAGTACTTC
CDR3 protein: CASSPIAGGAYEQYF
clone size: many
V gene: TRBV11-2
J gene: TRBJ2-7
D gene: TRBD2

CDR3 DNA: TGCAGCGTTTTGGACAGAACCCTCTACACCTTC
CDR3 protein: CSVLDRTLYTF
clone size: .
V gene: TRBV29-1
J gene: TRBJ1-2
D gene: .

CDR3 DNA: TGTGCCAGCAGCCAAGATATCGGTTCATGGGGAGATACGCAGTATTTT
CDR3 protein: CASSQDIGSWGDTQYF
clone size: .
V gene: TRBV14
J gene: TRBJ2-3
D gene: .

CDR3 DNA: TGTGCCAGTAGTATCCGGGCCTTGCGGAACACTGAAGCTTTCTTT
CDR3 protein: CASSIRALRNTEAFF
clone size: .
V gene: TRBV19
J gene: TRBJ1-1
D gene: .

CDR3 DNA: TGTGCCACCGGGACAGGAGCGAACACTGAAGCTTTCTTT
CDR3 protein: CATGTGANTEAFF
clone size: many
V gene: TRBV19
J gene: TRBJ1-1
D gene: TRBD1

CDR3 DNA: TGCGCCAGCAGCATGGAGGACCCCTGGAGTTCACCCCTCCACTTT
CDR3 protein: CASSMEDPWSSPLHF
clone size: .
V gene: TRBV5-1
J gene: TRBJ1-6
D gene: .

CDR3 DNA: TGCAGCGCAACCCGGGGAGTAGAGGCTGAAGCTTTCTTT
CDR3 protein: CSATRGVEAEAFF
clone size: many
V gene: TRBV29-1
J gene: TRBJ1-1
D gene: .

CDR3 DNA: TGTGCCAGCAGCTTACGTATGGTCTCCGATAGCACAGATACGCAGTATTTT
CDR3 protein: CASSLRMVSDSTDTQYF
clone size: .
V gene: TRBV11-2
J gene: TRBJ2-3
D gene: .

CDR3 DNA: TGTGCCAGCACCGGGGGGGCGGTAGGCAATCAGCCCCAGCATTTT
CDR3 protein: CASTGGAVGNQPQHF
clone size: many
V gene: TRBV12-3/TRBV12-4
J gene: TRBJ1-5
D gene: .

CDR3 DNA: TGTGCCAGTAGTATTCTCCCAGGGAACAATCAGCCCCAGCATTTT
CDR3 protein: CASSILPGNNQPQHF
clone size: .
V gene: TRBV19
J gene: TRBJ1-5
D gene: .

CDR3 DNA: TGCGCCAGCAGCCGCGGGGGAAAGGACAATGAGCAGTTCTTC
CDR3 protein: CASSRGGKDNEQFF
clone size: many
V gene: TRBV4-1
J gene: TRBJ2-1
D gene: TRBD2

CDR3 DNA: TGCAGCGTTGAAGAGCAACAGGGCGGGGGCTACACCTTC
CDR3 protein: CSVEEQQGGGYTF
clone size: few
V gene: TRBV29-1
J gene: TRBJ1-2
D gene: .

CDR3 DNA: TGTGCCATCAGTGGCCAAACCGCCACCGCCGAACCGGGACGAAAGGCAGATACGCAGTATTTT
CDR3 protein: CAISGQTATAEPGRKADTQYF
clone size: many
V gene: TRBV10-3
J gene: TRBJ2-3
D gene: .

CDR3 DNA: TGCAGCGTAGCACAGGGGGCGGGCAATGAGCAGTTCTTC
CDR3 protein: CSVAQGAGNEQFF
clone size: .
V gene: TRBV29-1
J gene: TRBJ2-1
D gene: TRBD1

CDR3 DNA: TGTGCCAGCAGCTCGAGGGGGGCTGAGCAGTTCTTC
CDR3 protein: CASSSRGAEQFF
clone size: once
V gene: TRBV7-2
J gene: TRBJ2-1
D gene: .

CDR3 DNA: TGTGCTAGTGCCCAGTACCTCCTGAACACTGAAGCTTTCTTT
CDR3 protein: CASAQYLLNTEAFF
clone size: .
V gene: TRBV12-5
J gene: TRBJ1-1
D gene: .

CDR3 DNA: TGCAGTGCAACCCCGAGCGGGAAAGAGGGCGAGCAGTACTTC
CDR3 protein: CSATPSGKEGEQYF
clone size: many
V gene: TRBV20-1
J gene: TRBJ2-7
D gene: TRBD2

CDR3 DNA: TGTGCCACCAGTGATTCGGGCCCATTCCCCACAGATACGCAGTATTTT
CDR3 protein: CATSDSGPFPTDTQYF
clone size: once
V gene: TRBV24-1
J gene: TRBJ2-3
D gene: .

CDR3 DNA: TGTGCCAGCAAACAAGGGGAGACCCAGTACTTC
CDR3 protein: CASKQGETQYF
clone size: once
V gene: TRBV2
J gene: TRBJ2-5
D gene: .

CDR3 DNA: TGTGCCAGCAGAAATAGCGGAACCTACAATGAGCAGTTCTTC
CDR3 protein: CASRNSGTYNEQFF
clone size: .
V gene: TRBV28
J gene: TRBJ2-1
D gene: .

CDR3 DNA: TGCAGTGCTATGGGGCTTCTCACCGGGGAGCTGTTTTTT
CDR3 protein: CSAMGLLTGELFF
clone size: .
V gene: TRBV20-1
J gene: TRBJ2-2
D gene: .

CDR3 DNA: TGTGCCAGCAGCTTAGGCCAGCGAGGTGAAGCTTTCTTT
CDR3 protein: CASSLGQRGEAFF
clone size: few
V gene: TRBV7-9
J gene: TRBJ1-1
D gene: .

CDR3 DNA: TGTGCCAGCGCCTACCAAGGACTAGCGGCTTACAATGAGCAGTTCTTC
CDR3 protein: CASAYQGLAAYNEQFF
clone size: many
V gene: TRBV7-2
J gene: TRBJ2-1
D gene: TRBD2

CDR3 DNA: TGTGCCAGCAGTGAAGACGGACAGATGACCGGGGAGCTGTTTTTT
CDR3 protein: CASSEDGQMTGELFF
clone size: few
V gene: TRBV2
J gene: TRBJ2-2
D gene: .

CDR3 DNA: TGTGCCAGCACGTCGTTGGGGGTAACTGAAGCTTTCTTT
CDR3 protein: CASTSLGVTEAFF
clone size: many
V gene: TRBV4-2
J gene: TRBJ1-1
D gene: .

CDR3 DNA: TGTGCCAGCAGCTTCGGACAGGGAGAGGATACGCAGTATTTT
CDR3 protein: CASSFGQGEDTQYF
clone size: many
V gene: TRBV7-8
J gene: TRBJ2-3
D gene: TRBD1

CDR3 DNA: TGTGCCAGCAGCTTTAATACAGGGGCGAGCAATCAGCCCCAGCATTTT
CDR3 protein: CASSFNTGASNQPQHF
clone size: few
V gene: TRBV5-6
J gene: TRBJ1-5
D gene: TRBD1

CDR3 DNA: TGCAGTGCTAGAGATTGGCGGGAGCCTTGGCCAGATACGCAGTATTTT
CDR3 protein: CSARDWREPWPDTQYF
clone size: .
V gene: TRBV20-1
J gene: TRBJ2-3
D gene: TRBD2

CDR3 DNA: TGTGCCAGCAGCTTAAGCCGAAAAACCGGGGAGCTGTTTTTT
CDR3 protein: CASSLSRKTGELFF
clone size: many
V gene: TRBV7-3
J gene: TRBJ2-2
D gene: .

CDR3 DNA: TGCAGTGCTACAACCGCGGCTAGCGGCTTCCAAGAGACCCAGTACTTC
CDR3 protein: CSATTAASGFQETQYF
clone size: many
V gene: TRBV20-1
J gene: TRBJ2-5
D gene: TRBD2

CDR3 DNA: TGTGCCAGCAGCAAAGACAGATATAATGAAAAACTGTTTTTT
CDR3 protein: CASSKDRYNEKLFF
clone size: many
V gene: TRBV7-2
J gene: TRBJ1-4
D gene: .

CDR3 DNA: TGTGCCATCAAGGGCGGACCTCAAGAGACCCAGTACTTC
CDR3 protein: CAIKGGPQETQYF
clone size: few
V gene: TRBV10-3
J gene: TRBJ2-5
D gene: .

CDR3 DNA: TGTGCCATCAGATCCGGGACTAGACAGAACAATGAGCAGTTCTTC
CDR3 protein: CAIRSGTRQNNEQFF
clone size: few
V gene: TRBV10-3
J gene: TRBJ2-1
D gene: TRBD2

CDR3 DNA: TGTGCCTGGACCCCCGGACTCCACCCGGGAGGCGAGCAGTACTTC
CDR3 protein: CAWTPGLHPGGEQYF
clone size: many
V gene: TRBV30
J gene: TRBJ2-7
D gene: TRBD2

CDR3 DNA: TGCGCCAGCAGCATTGGGACAGGGCCTATGGAGACCCAGTACTTC
CDR3 protein: CASSIGTGPMETQYF
clone size: many
V gene: TRBV5-1
J gene: TRBJ2-5
D gene: TRBD1

CDR3 DNA: TGTGCCAGCAGCTTTGGCGTAGGGAACACTGAAGCTTTCTTT
CDR3 protein: CASSFGVGNTEAFF
clone size: many
V gene: TRBV7-6
J gene: TRBJ1-1
D gene: .

CDR3 DNA: TGTGCCACCGGGACAGGGTTGGGGGAGCAGTACTTC
CDR3 protein: CATGTGLGEQYF
clone size: many
V gene: TRBV2
J gene: TRBJ2-7
D gene: TRBD1